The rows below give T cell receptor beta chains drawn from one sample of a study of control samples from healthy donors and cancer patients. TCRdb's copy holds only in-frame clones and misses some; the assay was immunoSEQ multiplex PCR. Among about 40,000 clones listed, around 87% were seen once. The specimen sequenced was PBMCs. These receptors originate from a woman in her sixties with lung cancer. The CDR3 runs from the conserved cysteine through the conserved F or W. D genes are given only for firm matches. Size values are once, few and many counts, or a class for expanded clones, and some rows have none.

CDR3: CASSPILDGEWGAFF; DNA: TGTGCCAGCAGCCCCATATTGGACGGGGAGTGGGGAGCTTTCTTT; V: TRBV4-2; J: TRBJ1-1; size: NA; D: NA
CDR3: CASSPDTTSGYNEQFF; DNA: TGTGCCAGCAGTCCCGATACGACTAGCGGGTACAATGAGCAGTTCTTC; V: TRBV11-2; J: TRBJ2-1; size: NA; D: TRBD2
CDR3: CASSQGTTGDEQFF; DNA: TGCGCCAGCAGCCAGGGGACTACCGGTGATGAGCAGTTCTTC; V: TRBV4-3; J: TRBJ2-1; size: NA; D: TRBD2
CDR3: CASIPGGANEKLFF; DNA: TGTGCCAGCATCCCTGGGGGCGCTAATGAAAAACTGTTTTTT; V: TRBV28; J: TRBJ1-4; size: NA; D: NA
CDR3: CASSTDIHEQYF; DNA: TGTGCCAGCAGCACAGACATCCACGAGCAGTACTTC; V: TRBV7-9; J: TRBJ2-7; size: NA; D: NA
CDR3: CASSVQGVVVGNSPLHF; DNA: TGTGCCAGCAGCGTTCAGGGGGTAGTTGTCGGGAATTCACCCCTCCACTTT; V: TRBV14; J: TRBJ1-6; size: NA; D: TRBD1
CDR3: CASSGGFKLAGGFRDEQFF; DNA: TGTGCCAGCAGCGGCGGATTTAAGCTAGCGGGAGGCTTTCGGGATGAGCAGTTCTTC; V: TRBV9; J: TRBJ2-1; size: once; D: TRBD2
CDR3: CAIGRSEDTQYF; DNA: TGTGCCATCGGCCGGAGTGAAGATACGCAGTATTTT; V: TRBV10-3; J: TRBJ2-3; size: once; D: NA
CDR3: CASSARTGRDRDGYTF; DNA: TGTGCCAGCAGTGCCCGGACAGGGAGGGATAGGGATGGCTACACCTTC; V: TRBV6-1; J: TRBJ1-2; size: NA; D: TRBD1
CDR3: CVSSLSPEDRSNEKLFF; DNA: TGTGTCAGCAGTTTAAGCCCCGAGGACAGATCTAATGAAAAACTGTTTTTT; V: TRBV27; J: TRBJ1-4; size: NA; D: NA
CDR3: CASSIYRGTGELFF; DNA: TGTGCCAGTAGTATATACAGGGGCACCGGGGAGCTGTTTTTT; V: TRBV19; J: TRBJ2-2; size: NA; D: TRBD1
CDR3: CASSLPEGRVRTEAFF; DNA: TGTGCCAGCAGCCTTCCGGAGGGCCGAGTTAGAACTGAAGCTTTCTTT; V: TRBV7-9; J: TRBJ1-1; size: NA; D: NA
CDR3: CASTPTLDGYTF; DNA: TGTGCCAGCACCCCAACATTGGACGGCTACACCTTC; V: TRBV12-3/TRBV12-4; J: TRBJ1-2; size: NA; D: NA
CDR3: CASRLGVGGSYNEQFF; DNA: TGTGCAAGTCGCTTAGGGGTGGGGGGCTCCTACAATGAGCAGTTCTTC; V: TRBV12-2; J: TRBJ2-1; size: NA; D: NA
CDR3: CASTLTAAFRGEQFF; DNA: TGTGCCAGCACCCTGACAGCGGCTTTTCGTGGTGAGCAGTTCTTC; V: TRBV6-5; J: TRBJ2-1; size: NA; D: NA
CDR3: CASRPRGRAGANVLTF; DNA: TGTGCCAGCCGACCCCGAGGGAGGGCTGGGGCCAACGTCCTGACTTTC; V: TRBV3-1/TRBV3-2; J: TRBJ2-6; size: NA; D: TRBD2
CDR3: CASEYSLNQPQHF; DNA: TGTGCCAGCGAATACAGTCTCAATCAGCCCCAGCATTTT; V: TRBV28; J: TRBJ1-5; size: NA; D: NA
CDR3: CAWSGDGSPRETQYF; DNA: TGTGCCTGGAGTGGTGATGGTTCCCCGAGGGAGACCCAGTACTTC; V: TRBV30; J: TRBJ2-5; size: NA; D: NA
CDR3: CASSPSVGGIYEQYF; DNA: TGTGCCAGCTCACCCTCAGTAGGGGGCATATACGAGCAGTACTTC; V: TRBV18; J: TRBJ2-7; size: NA; D: TRBD1
CDR3: CASSTQGGVAKNIQYF; DNA: TGTGCCAGCAGTACACAGGGGGGTGTTGCCAAAAACATTCAGTACTTC; V: TRBV2; J: TRBJ2-4; size: once; D: TRBD1
CDR3: CASNRGLNEKLFF; DNA: TGTGCCAGTAACCGGGGCCTTAATGAAAAACTGTTTTTT; V: TRBV14; J: TRBJ1-4; size: NA; D: NA
CDR3: CASSLGRDHGYTF; DNA: TGCGCCAGCAGCTTGGGCAGGGACCATGGCTACACCTTC; V: TRBV5-1; J: TRBJ1-2; size: NA; D: NA
CDR3: CASSFIRQGADTQYF; DNA: TGTGCCAGCAGCTTCATACGACAGGGAGCGGATACGCAGTATTTT; V: TRBV11-2; J: TRBJ2-3; size: NA; D: TRBD1
CDR3: CSASLAGADTQYF; DNA: TGCAGTGCTAGTTTAGCGGGAGCAGATACGCAGTATTTT; V: TRBV20-1; J: TRBJ2-3; size: NA; D: TRBD2
CDR3: CASSQGATNTDTQYF; DNA: TGTGCCAGTAGTCAGGGGGCCACGAACACAGATACGCAGTATTTT; V: TRBV19; J: TRBJ2-3; size: NA; D: TRBD1
CDR3: CASSPQEMVYEQYF; DNA: TGTGCCAGTAGTCCACAGGAGATGGTCTACGAGCAGTACTTC; V: TRBV19; J: TRBJ2-7; size: NA; D: NA
CDR3: CASSQGLAGRYEQYF; DNA: TGCGCCAGCAGCCAAGGACTAGCGGGGCGCTACGAGCAGTACTTC; V: TRBV4-1; J: TRBJ2-7; size: NA; D: TRBD2
CDR3: CASSQDLVTSGSTAEGNEQFF; DNA: TGTGCCAGCAGCCAAGATCTAGTGACTAGCGGGAGTACCGCGGAGGGCAATGAGCAGTTCTTC; V: TRBV3-1/TRBV3-2; J: TRBJ2-1; size: NA; D: TRBD2
CDR3: CSVETITRPGTIMNTEAFF; DNA: TGCAGCGTTGAAACAATAACCAGGCCGGGCACCATTATGAACACTGAAGCTTTCTTT; V: TRBV29-1; J: TRBJ1-1; size: NA; D: NA
CDR3: CASMTGYTEAFF; DNA: TGTGCCAGCATGACGGGGTACACTGAAGCTTTCTTT; V: TRBV12-3/TRBV12-4; J: TRBJ1-1; size: NA; D: NA
CDR3: CATSDLGLAGGLDTQYF; DNA: TGTGCCACCAGTGACCTAGGACTAGCGGGAGGGTTGGATACGCAGTATTTT; V: TRBV24-1; J: TRBJ2-3; size: NA; D: TRBD2
CDR3: CAISPGQGNEKLFF; DNA: TGTGCCATCAGTCCGGGACAGGGTAATGAAAAACTGTTTTTT; V: TRBV10-3; J: TRBJ1-4; size: NA; D: TRBD1
CDR3: CASSSIMTDSNQPQHF; DNA: TGTGCCAGTAGTAGCATAATGACAGATAGCAATCAGCCCCAGCATTTT; V: TRBV19; J: TRBJ1-5; size: NA; D: NA
CDR3: CASSLGAGDNQPQHF; DNA: TGTGCCAGCAGCTTAGGGGCGGGCGACAATCAGCCCCAGCATTTT; V: TRBV11-3; J: TRBJ1-5; size: NA; D: NA
CDR3: CASSLYGTPSSYEQYF; DNA: TGTGCCAGCAGCTTGTATGGGACGCCTAGTTCCTACGAGCAGTACTTC; V: TRBV5-6; J: TRBJ2-7; size: NA; D: NA
CDR3: CASSLEQGDGYTF; DNA: TGTGCCAGCAGTTTGGAACAGGGAGATGGCTACACCTTC; V: TRBV12-3/TRBV12-4; J: TRBJ1-2; size: NA; D: NA
CDR3: CASSPPGTGIQPQHF; DNA: TGTGCCAGCTCACCCCCCGGGACAGGGATTCAGCCCCAGCATTTT; V: TRBV18; J: TRBJ1-5; size: few; D: TRBD1
CDR3: CASSVEPGNSPLHF; DNA: TGTGCCAGCAGCGTAGAACCGGGTAATTCACCCCTCCACTTT; V: TRBV9; J: TRBJ1-6; size: NA; D: NA
CDR3: CASSIVRRDRGRLFTEAFF; DNA: TGTGCCAGTAGTATAGTACGGAGGGACAGGGGGCGCTTATTCACTGAAGCTTTCTTT; V: TRBV19; J: TRBJ1-1; size: once; D: TRBD1
CDR3: CASSLQTSGELFF; DNA: TGTGCCAGCAGCTTACAGACCTCCGGGGAGCTGTTTTTT; V: TRBV7-9; J: TRBJ2-2; size: NA; D: NA
CDR3: CASSSRTSGEVYEQYF; DNA: TGTGCCAGCAGCTCGAGGACTAGCGGGGAAGTCTACGAGCAGTACTTC; V: TRBV7-2; J: TRBJ2-7; size: few; D: TRBD2
CDR3: CSALTTGVEKLFF; DNA: TGCAGCGCCCTGACTACAGGGGTCGAAAAACTGTTTTTT; V: TRBV29-1; J: TRBJ1-4; size: NA; D: TRBD1
CDR3: CASSQETAQGVDEQFF; DNA: TGCGCCAGCAGCCAAGAGACGGCACAGGGAGTCGATGAGCAGTTCTTC; V: TRBV4-1; J: TRBJ2-1; size: NA; D: NA
CDR3: CASSLSAGASRTEAFF; DNA: TGTGCCAGCAGTTTATCGGCGGGGGCGTCTAGGACTGAAGCTTTCTTT; V: TRBV27; J: TRBJ1-1; size: NA; D: NA
CDR3: CATSSGSYNSPLHF; DNA: TGTGCCACCAGTTCGGGCTCCTATAATTCACCCCTCCACTTT; V: TRBV24-1; J: TRBJ1-6; size: NA; D: NA
CDR3: CASSLWTAGNTEAFF; DNA: TGCGCCAGCAGCTTGTGGACGGCCGGGAACACTGAAGCTTTCTTT; V: TRBV5-1; J: TRBJ1-1; size: NA; D: NA
CDR3: CASSLRLAGGETQYF; DNA: TGTGCCAGCAGCCTCAGACTAGCGGGAGGGGAGACCCAGTACTTC; V: TRBV7-2; J: TRBJ2-5; size: NA; D: TRBD2
CDR3: CASSNSGSAYNEQFF; DNA: TGTGCCAGTAGTAATAGCGGGAGCGCCTACAATGAGCAGTTCTTC; V: TRBV19; J: TRBJ2-1; size: once; D: TRBD2
CDR3: CASSQAQETQYF; DNA: TGCGCCAGCAGTCAAGCACAAGAGACCCAGTACTTC; V: TRBV23-1; J: TRBJ2-5; size: NA; D: NA
CDR3: CASSLSHRRGKGTEAFF; DNA: TGTGCCAGCAGCCTAAGCCATCGACGGGGGAAGGGCACTGAAGCTTTCTTT; V: TRBV5-6; J: TRBJ1-1; size: NA; D: NA
CDR3: CASVKRDGDNYGYTF; DNA: TGTGCCAGCGTAAAGCGGGACGGTGATAACTATGGCTACACCTTC; V: TRBV28; J: TRBJ1-2; size: NA; D: NA
CDR3: CASSLIAGSYNEQFF; DNA: TGTGCCAGCAGCTTAATTGCGGGGTCATACAATGAGCAGTTCTTC; V: TRBV7-9; J: TRBJ2-1; size: NA; D: NA
CDR3: CASSFLSTSSFLYF; DNA: TGCGCCAGCAGCTTCCTTTCGACATCTTCCTTTTTGTACTTC; V: TRBV5-1; J: TRBJ2-5; size: NA; D: NA
CDR3: CASSQTSGPRWETGELFF; DNA: TGTGCCAGCAGTCAGACTAGCGGGCCCAGGTGGGAAACCGGGGAGCTGTTTTTT; V: TRBV9; J: TRBJ2-2; size: NA; D: TRBD2
CDR3: CASSQGQGPRIWETQYF; DNA: TGCGCCAGCAGCCAAGGCCAAGGCCCTCGGATCTGGGAGACCCAGTACTTC; V: TRBV4-1; J: TRBJ2-5; size: few; D: NA